This T cell receptor beta chain was identified in a study of blood T cells in healthy people across ages. This clonotype was detected only a few times. The germline V gene has CDR1 DFQATT and CDR2 SNEGSKA (reference sequence). The CDR3 is 13 residues long. V lost 3 bases and J lost 4, with 12 bases in between. A second PCR of 7 to 11 cycles used a sample-barcoded 5' primer and a J-beta primer mix. Sequencing recovered at least 2.5 million CDR3-containing paired-end reads from each sample. TCRdb re-called the 5' RACE reads through MiXCR, storing one row per CDR3 protein. The sample records approximately 850,000 distinct CDR3 sequences, roughly 60% being singletons.

Sequencing was carried out using blood. The TCR was taken from a man between 25 and 39 years old in good health. This chain joins TRBV20-1 and TRBJ2-5, with D perhaps TRBD1 (5 bases). CDR3 coding DNA: TGCAGTGCTAGTATCGACAGTAGAGAGACCCAGTACTTC. Protein sequence: CSASIDSRETQYF.